This is a list of T cell receptor beta chains from one sample in a study of cytomegalovirus exposure and HLA in healthy donors. TCRdb's table, derived via immunoSEQ multiplex PCR, lists solely in-frame clones and lacks some. The table records approximately 160,000 clones, 82% of them present only once. Sequencing input: PBMCs. The receptor source for this set is a man aged 30 to 45 in good health and CMV-seropositive. Both conserved end residues are part of each CDR3. A D gene is named only where the DNA matches it firmly. Clone size is stated in some rows and not others, as once, few, many or a class when expanded.

V gene	D gene	J gene	clone size	CDR3 DNA	CDR3 protein
TRBV5-1	TRBD2	TRBJ2-1	few	TGCGCCAGCAGCTTGCCCCGACTAGCGGAGGGGCTAAGCTCCTACAATGAGCAGTTCTTC	CASSLPRLAEGLSSYNEQFF
TRBV4-2	.	TRBJ2-1	.	TGTGCCAGCAGCCAAGGTTCAAACAATGAGCAGTTCTTC	CASSQGSNNEQFF
TRBV7-9	.	TRBJ1-1	.	TGTGCCAGCAGCGGAGGGGTTTCGAACACTGAAGCTTTCTTT	CASSGGVSNTEAFF
TRBV6-5	.	TRBJ2-5	.	TGTGCCAGCAGAACTACAGGGTTAGAGACCCAGTACTTC	CASRTTGLETQYF
TRBV6-5	.	TRBJ2-1	.	TGTGCCAGCAGCCCTGACTGGTATCCCTACAATGAGCAGTTCTTC	CASSPDWYPYNEQFF
TRBV2	TRBD1	TRBJ2-1	.	TGTGCCAGCAGGGACAGGGGTTCCTACAATGAGCAGTTCTTC	CASRDRGSYNEQFF
TRBV9	TRBD1	TRBJ2-3	.	TGTGCCAGCACCCGGGGACAGTCCACAGATACGCAGTATTTT	CASTRGQSTDTQYF
TRBV2	.	TRBJ2-2	.	TGTGCCAGCAGCGCTACGAGGACTCCCCTAGCCGGGGAGCTGTTTTTT	CASSATRTPLAGELFF
TRBV19	TRBD1	TRBJ1-5	.	TGTGCCAGTAGCGGACAACAGGGGGCCCTGACTTATAGCAATCAGCCCCAGCATTTT	CASSGQQGALTYSNQPQHF
TRBV28	TRBD2	TRBJ2-3	.	TGTGCCAGCCGGAGGGGAGGGGACACAGATACGCAGTATTTT	CASRRGGDTDTQYF
TRBV9	TRBD2	TRBJ2-3	.	TGTGCCAGCAGCGTGGGGGGGTTAAGCACAGATACGCAGTATTTT	CASSVGGLSTDTQYF
TRBV9	TRBD2	TRBJ2-7	.	TGTGCCAGCAGCGTAGCTAGCGGGGGGGCCCACGAGCAGTACTTC	CASSVASGGAHEQYF
TRBV19	.	TRBJ1-2	.	TGTGCCAGTAGTATAACCAGTTCCCGGACAACGGCTAACTATGGCTACACCTTC	CASSITSSRTTANYGYTF
TRBV29-1	TRBD2	TRBJ2-1	.	TGCAGCGTGGAGGGACGACTAGCGGGGAATGAGCAGTTCTTC	CSVEGRLAGNEQFF
TRBV9	.	TRBJ2-2	.	TGTGCCAGCAGCGCCGGGGGGCCGAACACCGGGGAGCTGTTTTTT	CASSAGGPNTGELFF
TRBV11-2	TRBD1	TRBJ2-7	once	TGTGCCAGCAGCTACGGACAGGGTACGACCTACGAGCAGTACTTC	CASSYGQGTTYEQYF
TRBV2	.	TRBJ1-5	.	TGTGCCAGCAGTGAGCTATCGAGCAATCAGCCCCAGCATTTT	CASSELSSNQPQHF
TRBV5-1	TRBD2	TRBJ2-7	.	TGCGCCAGCACCCTAACCGGACTAGCGGGAGAAAGACTCGAGCAGTACTTC	CASTLTGLAGERLEQYF
TRBV7-8	.	TRBJ1-5	.	TGTGCCAGCACCTCGGGTTCGATGGCCCAGCATTTT	CASTSGSMAQHF
TRBV7-9	.	TRBJ2-3	.	TGTGCCAGCAGCCAGTCCACAGATACGCAGTATTTT	CASSQSTDTQYF
TRBV7-2	.	TRBJ2-3	.	TGTGCCAGCAGCTTCAGTCCTAGCACAGATACGCAGTATTTT	CASSFSPSTDTQYF
TRBV6-6	.	TRBJ1-1	.	TGTGCCAGCAACCTTCACCGGGTTTCTACTGAAGCTTTCTTT	CASNLHRVSTEAFF
TRBV6-1	.	TRBJ1-5	.	TGTGCCAGCATGCGAACAGGGAGAGACCAGCCCCAGCATTTT	CASMRTGRDQPQHF
TRBV5-6	TRBD1	TRBJ1-5	.	TGTGCCAGCAGTTTTGGACAGGCACTCAATCAGCCCCAGCATTTT	CASSFGQALNQPQHF
TRBV4-3	TRBD2	TRBJ2-3	.	TGCGCCAGCAGCCAAGATATTGGGACTAGCGCGCAGTATTTT	CASSQDIGTSAQYF
TRBV5-6	TRBD1	TRBJ1-4	once	TGTGCCAGCAGCCCCGGGGACAGGGGTAATGAAAAACTGTTTTTT	CASSPGDRGNEKLFF
TRBV29-1	TRBD1	TRBJ1-3	.	TGCAGCGCACTGACAGGGGGCCACACCATATATTTT	CSALTGGHTIYF
TRBV25-1	.	TRBJ2-2	.	TGTGCCAGCAGTGACCAAGCGGAGAACACCGGGGAGCTGTTTTTT	CASSDQAENTGELFF
TRBV28	TRBD1	TRBJ1-5	.	TGTGCCAGCAGTCCGTGGGACAGGGGGCGACGGGGGCCCCAGCATTTT	CASSPWDRGRRGPQHF
TRBV28	.	TRBJ2-7	.	TGTGCCAGCAGTTTAGGGCCGATGTACGAGCAGTACTTC	CASSLGPMYEQYF
TRBV5-1	TRBD2	TRBJ2-3	.	TGCGCCAGCAGCTCGGGACTAGCGGGTTCAGATACGCAGTATTTT	CASSSGLAGSDTQYF
TRBV12-5	.	TRBJ2-1	.	TGTGCTAGTGGTACCGAGGGTTCTGAGCAGTTCTTC	CASGTEGSEQFF
TRBV6-6	.	TRBJ2-1	.	TGTGCCAGCAGTTACTCGAGGAGCGTATCTGATGAGCAGTTCTTC	CASSYSRSVSDEQFF
TRBV2	TRBD1	TRBJ2-3	.	TGTGCCAGCCTTCCGGGACAGTCCACAGATACGCAGTATTTT	CASLPGQSTDTQYF
TRBV29-1	.	TRBJ1-2	once	TGCAGCGTAAACGGAGGGGCAAACTTCTATGGCTACACCTTC	CSVNGGANFYGYTF
TRBV5-5	.	TRBJ2-4	few	TGTGCCAGCAGCTTGGAACGGGGAAACATTCAGTACTTC	CASSLERGNIQYF
TRBV7-9	TRBD2	TRBJ2-1	.	TGTGCCAGCAGCTTAGAGGGACTAGCAGGGGCCGAGCAGTTCTTC	CASSLEGLAGAEQFF
TRBV18	TRBD1	TRBJ1-1	once	TGTGCCAGCTCACCAGAGAGACAGGGGATCGCTGAAGCTTTCTTT	CASSPERQGIAEAFF
TRBV29-1	.	TRBJ2-1	once	TGCAGCGTTGAAGAAAGGGGCGGGGCCGAGCAGTTCTTC	CSVEERGGAEQFF
TRBV6-4	.	TRBJ2-2	.	TGTGCCAGCAGTGACCCGAGGGGAGGAGTCACCGGGGAGCTGTTTTTT	CASSDPRGGVTGELFF
TRBV4-1	TRBD2	TRBJ2-7	.	TGCGCCAGCAGCCTCCCGGGACTAGCGGCCTCCGAGCAGTACTTC	CASSLPGLAASEQYF
TRBV5-8	TRBD2	TRBJ2-7	.	TGTGCCAGCAGCTTGGATGTAGCGGGAGGGCCCAAGGTTCACTTC	CASSLDVAGGPKVHF
TRBV19	.	TRBJ1-5	.	TGTGCCAGTAGCAACCGCCGGATGGTGGGAGAAAGCAATCAGCCCCAGCATTTT	CASSNRRMVGESNQPQHF
TRBV28	.	TRBJ1-2	.	TGTGCCAGCAGTTTACAGGCCCTCTATGGCTACACCTTC	CASSLQALYGYTF
TRBV4-3	.	TRBJ2-7	.	TGCGCCAGCAGCCAAATTGCGGGGGCAACGGAGTACTTC	CASSQIAGATEYF
TRBV30	.	TRBJ2-5	.	TGTGCCTGGAGTGTGTTCGGGGAGGAAGAGACCCAGTACTTC	CAWSVFGEEETQYF
TRBV18	TRBD1	TRBJ1-1	.	TGTGCCAGCTCACCACGGACAGGGGCTGAAGCTTTCTTT	CASSPRTGAEAFF
TRBV4-1	.	TRBJ2-7	.	TGCGCCAGCAGCCAAGGAGGAAAAAGCTACGAGCAGTACTTC	CASSQGGKSYEQYF
TRBV7-6	TRBD2	TRBJ2-7	.	TGTGCCAGCAGCTTAATAGCGGGAGGGCGTGAGCAGTACTTC	CASSLIAGGREQYF
TRBV5-1	TRBD1	TRBJ2-5	.	TGCGCCAGCAGCCGAAAACCCGGACAGGTCCAGGAGGAGCAGTACTTC	CASSRKPGQVQEEQYF